A single sample is the source of the 2 T cell receptor beta chains below, sequenced in a study of identical twins. TCRdb re-called the 5' RACE reads with MiXCR, one entry per CDR3 protein. The sample carries about 690,000 distinct CDR3 sequences, around 6% recorded once. What was sequenced was naive T cells sorted from blood. The receptors stem from a man aged 18-30 years in good health.

This clonotype was picked up many times. This chain joins TRBV7-2 and TRBJ2-3; tentative D call: TRBD2 (7 bases). V lost 1 base to trimming and J lost 5 bases, with 13 bases between them. This CDR3 is built from 15 residues. Germline CDR1 is SGHTA and CDR2 is FQGNSA. The CDR3 DNA reads as TGTGCCAGCAGCTTAGACCCGGGGGGCGGAGATACGCAGTATTTT. This codes for CASSLDPGGGDTQYF.

V and J are TRBV7-8 and TRBJ2-1; TRBD2 agrees at 8 bases. V lost 4 bases, J lost 4 bases, and 9 bases stayed unmatched. CDR1 SGHVS and CDR2 FQNEAQ come from the germline V gene. The CDR3 consists of 16 residues. CDR3 DNA: TGTGCCAGCAGCTCCCGGTCTAGCGGGTTATACAATGAGCAGTTCTTC. Encoded protein: CASSSRSSGLYNEQFF.